The clone carrying this T cell receptor beta chain has only a few counts. Its antigen is as yet unknown. These data are taken from a study of regulatory T cells in long-lasting Graves disease. The study, taken as a whole, reports: Whereas new patients shared about a thousand public clonotypes, persistent patients shared more, at about 3,000.

Germline CDR1 is SGHTA and CDR2 is FQGNSA. The CDR3 is 15 amino acids. The V gene lost 1 base and the J gene lost 1 base, with 10 bases spanning the gap. Arm-PCR with iRepertoire HTBI primers amplified the CDR3 regions for these TCR beta libraries. TCRdb re-called the multiplex PCR reads with MiXCR, one entry per CDR3 protein. The sample shows about 420,000 distinct CDR3 sequences, less than 25% of them seen only once. Time point: persistent/refractory GD, antithyroid drugs over 5 years with positive TRAb. Following extraction of RNA from PBMCs, that RNA was used to make the TCR library. Roughly 10-milliliter peripheral blood samples went into EDTA tubes.

This TCR derives from a female donor with Graves disease. The specimen was peripheral blood mononuclear cells (PBMCs), collected when the disease was refractory, from a patient treated with antithyroid drugs. V usage is TRBV7-2 and J usage is TRBJ1-1; D unresolved. CDR3 nucleotide sequence: TGTGCCAGCAGCTTAGGTCGGGCGGAGAACACTGAAGCTTTCTTT. Protein product: CASSLGRAENTEAFF.